The present T cell receptor beta chain was sequenced within a study of cytomegalovirus exposure and HLA in healthy donors (dated by TCRdb to about 2017). Broadly, across the study: An earlier analysis of about 560 of the donors reported about 300 Gb of sequence data and around 110 million unique TCR beta sequences obtained from about 170 million T cells. Roughly 300 gigabases of sequencing data and roughly 81 million unique TCR sequences made up an early release that covered several hundred HLA-typed donors. Of the roughly 400 genotyped donors, 65% to 90% were placed in the genetic ancestry cluster associated with self-reported Caucasian donors. The study aimed to test whether cataloging public T cell receptors could reveal signatures of past pathogen exposure. The study used immunosequencing to profile the T cell repertoires of some 600 subjects and linked those repertoires to cytomegalovirus serostatus. Along with the roughly 710-subject first cohort, a separate validation cohort of over a hundred different subjects was used. The study combined high-throughput TCR immunosequencing, statistical association of individual TCRs with disease status, and machine learning to predict cytomegalovirus infection status. To study patterns of TCR occurrence, a later analysis re-analyzed previously published TCR beta repertoires from 666 donors and added high-resolution HLA genotyping. Rather than drawing on any new phenotypic data, the later analysis identified candidate immune exposures from TCR beta sequences and the way those sequences occurred across donors. In an earlier analysis of 587 of the donors, high-throughput TCR beta sequencing was used to judge whether each TCR beta V gene segment behaved as functional or pseudogenic. Donor age, sex, ethnicity and CMV serostatus were collected together with the repertoire data. A later genetic analysis took genome-wide SNP genotypes for about 55% of the 666 donors and used that subset as a discovery cohort. Every discovery cohort repertoire had been produced on one sequencing platform. Class I and class II HLA loci were covered by the typing at four-digit resolution. Typing coverage varied by locus: 629-630 donors for A, B, C, DRB1 and DQB1; some 520 for DQA1; 606 for DPA1; around 490 for DPB1. Four to six DR-DQ haplotypes were handled as single units for association and clustering, since linkage in the cohort was strong. Across approximately 400 genotyped donors of the cohort, an average of roughly 250,000 unique TCR beta nucleotide sequences per donor were sequenced, and roughly a sixth of those sequences were non-productive. What the research found in general, with its limitations: In a later analysis, 15,000 to 20,000 TCR beta sequences were associated with specific HLA alleles at a false discovery rate of 0.05. Roughly uniform sequencing depth across donors was assumed in presence/absence analyses, although this assumption may not hold. Correlated functional status among segregating V segments might reflect linkage disequilibrium, but an unknown experimental factor could not be ruled out. Because some donors lacked HLA typing at each locus, the association tests relied only on the typed subset. According to a later analysis, parvovirus B19, influenza, CMV and Epstein-Barr virus appeared linked to several top co-occurrence clusters. Strong co-occurrence of HLA alleles, especially DR and DQ, made assigning TCR associations to individual alleles difficult. Immune exposure information for the cohort was limited to CMV serostatus. The authors suggested that the approach could potentially be extended to other disease states and immunological phenotypes. A later analysis found that TCR association rates varied across HLA loci, with DRB1 alleles showing the most associated TCRs and HLA-C alleles the fewest. An association between a missense DCLRE1C variant and V-gene and J-gene trimming of TCR beta chains was found in a later genetic analysis and replicated in an independent cohort. In vitro tests confirmed that a few of the cytomegalovirus-associated TCR beta chains recognize cytomegalovirus antigens. A cluster of highly shared sequence variants was judged likely to be a technical artifact of the sequencing pipeline. A later genetic analysis reported fewer N-insertions in productive TCRs among donors in an Asian-associated ancestry cluster than the approximately 670-donor mean. Cytomegalovirus status was reported to be diagnosed by the classifier with high specificity and sensitivity in both the original and validation cohorts. In a later analysis, HLA-associated TCR beta chains showed more clonal expansion and lower generation probabilities than non-associated chains that were equally common. A further reported finding was that TCR beta sequences accurately predicted the HLA-A and HLA-B alleles for most subjects in the first cohort. While some public TCRs were present in many individuals, most TCR sequences turned up only very rarely across donors. According to a later analysis, most CMV-associated TCR beta chains appeared to be HLA-restricted, and the HLA associations seemed to be driven largely by CMV exposure. The 87-base-pair reads could not distinguish some IMGT-functional V segments, including TRBV6-2 and TRBV6-3, so those segments were excluded. In an earlier analysis of some 500 of the donors, most TCR beta V segments were observed in productive rearrangements about 90% or about 30% of the time, broadly matching IMGT annotations. The cohort was sequenced for TCR beta chains only, and without alpha or paired-chain data the features that could be detected were limited. The study gave a list of under 200 TCR beta chains associated with cytomegalovirus. The earlier analysis of a few hundred of the donors excluded roughly 16 rarely observed V segments, including chromosome 9 orphons, because counts were too low.

As for this clone: The antigen it binds to is not known. Nothing much larger sits one base from this clone, and base qualities are not available.

The cohort consisted of 600 to 700 healthy bone marrow donors. At the time of sampling, every cohort member was nominally healthy, though immune exposures that went unrecorded were likely present. The donor was CMV seropositive and belonged to the group of more than 250 seropositive cohort members. A peripheral blood sample was collected from each donor, and TCR beta sequencing was performed on peripheral blood mononuclear cells. Genomic DNA extraction from the blood cell samples was performed with the Qiagen DNeasy Blood Extraction Kit. The germline ends are 9 bases apart after V is trimmed by 4 bases and J by 2 bases. In the germline V gene, CDR1 corresponds to MNHEY and CDR2 to SVGAGI. Taken from cysteine to phenylalanine, the CDR3 has 14 residues. The read is trimmed to its CDR3 DNA, 42 bases read in frame from base 1. Library creation used the immunoSEQ multiplex PCR assay. The multiplex PCR relied on a mix of 60 forward primers for TCR Vbeta segments and 13 reverse primers for TCR Jbeta segments. Amplification of the CDR3 region of rearranged TCR beta genes was performed with a multiplex PCR assay on genomic DNA. Amplified TCR beta libraries were sequenced as 87-base-pair reads on the Illumina HiSeq System. On the study's bioinformatics: A later analysis counted around 72 million unique TCR beta chains across the 700 or so repertoires, and roughly 11 million of these chains were shared by at least two donors. Raw reads were error-corrected and collapsed into unique sequences with a nearest-neighbor algorithm that merged closely related sequences to remove PCR and sequencing errors. V, D and J gene segments were assigned by aligning CDR3 sequences to IMGT reference sequences. For a sequence to be retained, a match of at least six nucleotides was required to both a V gene segment and a J gene segment. A rearrangement counted as productive if the CDR3 had no stop codons and remained in frame with V and J, and every other rearrangement counted as non-productive. Following IMGT convention, CDR3 was defined as the stretch from the second conserved V-encoded cysteine up to the conserved J-encoded phenylalanine. The earlier analysis of about 530 of the donors excluded any sequence lacking an unambiguous match to a single V gene segment. An earlier analysis of 550 to 650 of the donors classified V segments as functional when productive rearrangements were above 56.7% and as segregating when the standard deviation between donors was above 5%. A statistical classification framework was developed to diagnose cytomegalovirus status using the catalog of TCR beta chain sequences. In a later analysis, V and J genes were assigned by comparing TCR nucleotide sequences against IMGT/GENE-DB human TR gene sequences. In a later analysis, CDR3 sequences and most-parsimonious VDJ recombination scenarios were assigned using the TCRdist pipeline. In a later analysis, each TCR beta chain was defined by its CDR3 amino acid sequence together with its V-gene family, and reads lacking a unique V-gene family were excluded. As a way to deal with suspected cross-contamination and a sequencing artifact, a later analysis dropped over 550 nucleotide sequences that were highly shared and had low generation probability. A later analysis calculated a clonal expansion index for each public chain from normalized within-repertoire ranks of inferred template counts. Generation probabilities in a later analysis came from a VDJ recombination model fitted to out-of-frame rearrangements, and those results were checked against IGoR. Hypergeometric tests were used in a later analysis to score TCR-TCR, TCR-HLA and TCR-CMV co-occurrence, with a repertoire-size bias correction applied to the TCR pairs. False discovery rates were estimated in a later analysis by permuting HLA or CMV assignments 20 times. In a later analysis, co-occurring TCRs were grouped with DBSCAN, and TCRdist sequence similarity was added when clustering was performed within HLA-allele-positive subsets. Repertoires with fewer than 30,000 or more than 120,000 public chains, plus five repertoires with anomalous nucleotide sharing, were excluded from co-occurrence clustering. TCRdb holds this immuneACCESS table with in-frame rearrangements only. Some clones are missing; in checked studies, unresolved V genes explain under half, and the rest has no known cause. V and J calls and clone size come straight from that table; D and trimming were deduced from the DNA. In all, the sample holds fewer than 200,000 clones, and roughly 82% of those were seen once. 2.5% to 3.5% of the sample is taken by the ten largest.

This sequence originates from a woman between 45 and 60 years old in good health and CMV-seropositive. In this chain, TRBV6-5 is recombined with TRBJ1-3; no D gene is confidently identified. The material sequenced was PBMCs. The CDR3 is CASSSSGAGNTIYF. The DNA sequence reads TGTGCCAGCAGTTCAAGCGGGGCTGGAAACACCATATATTTT.